A selection of T cell receptor beta chains follows, all from one sample in a study of blood T cell repertoires in COVID-19. Only in-frame clones appear in the TCRdb table, and some are missing; sequencing was by immunoSEQ multiplex PCR. The table records under 300,000 clones, 70% to 90% of them present only once. Source material: peripheral blood. These receptor sequences come from a woman in her forties who had recovered from COVID-19. The CDR3 runs from the conserved cysteine through the conserved F or W. Each record gives: V gene, J gene, CDR3 length, D gene, clone size, CDR3 protein, CDR3 DNA. D genes are given only for firm matches. The size field is filled for only some rows; it gives once, few, many or a size class.

>TRBV7-9|TRBJ1-2|13|-|-
CASSFTGIYGYTF
TGTGCCAGCAGCTTTACAGGGATTTATGGCTACACCTTC
>TRBV7-2|TRBJ2-3|19|TRBD2|-
CASSPQAPGLAASTDTQYF
TGTGCCAGCAGCCCACAAGCCCCGGGACTAGCGGCAAGCACAGATACGCAGTATTTT
>TRBV30|TRBJ1-6|14|-|-
CAWSQRGVNSPLHF
TGTGCCTGGAGTCAGCGGGGAGTAAATTCACCCCTCCACTTT
>TRBV25-1|TRBJ2-7|14|-|-
CASSESEVYYEQYF
TGTGCCAGCAGTGAATCGGAGGTCTACTACGAGCAGTACTTC
>TRBV11-2|TRBJ2-5|16|-|-
CASSLGSSGPQETQYF
TGTGCCAGCAGCTTGGGGAGTAGCGGACCTCAAGAGACCCAGTACTTC
>TRBV4-2|TRBJ1-2|13|-|-
CASSPPGGYGYTF
TGTGCCAGCAGCCCCCCGGGTGGCTATGGCTACACCTTC
>TRBV27|TRBJ2-3|16|TRBD1|-
CASSLEGTGGMNTQYF
TGTGCCAGCAGTTTAGAGGGGACAGGGGGGATGAATACGCAGTATTTT
>TRBV6-2/TRBV6-3|TRBJ2-1|17|TRBD2|few
CASSYSGSGRSGNEQFF
TGTGCCAGCAGTTACTCGGGCAGCGGGAGGAGTGGGAATGAGCAGTTCTTC
>TRBV7-9|TRBJ1-4|14|TRBD1|-
CASSRDSHNEKLFF
TGTGCCAGCAGCCGGGACAGTCATAATGAAAAACTGTTTTTT
>TRBV6-4|TRBJ2-1|15|TRBD2|-
CASSDLTSGSNEQFF
TGTGCCAGCAGTGACCTAACTAGCGGGAGTAATGAGCAGTTCTTC
>TRBV7-2|TRBJ1-2|17|TRBD1|-
CASSLGTGGAPTRGYTF
TGTGCCAGCAGCTTAGGGACAGGGGGCGCCCCTACGCGGGGCTACACCTTC
>TRBV6-2/TRBV6-3|TRBJ1-2|17|-|-
CASSTFHTGSSLHGYTF
TGTGCCAGCAGTACCTTTCATACAGGGAGTTCCCTTCATGGCTACACCTTC
>TRBV7-2|TRBJ2-7|13|TRBD1|-
CASRGTGPYEQYF
TGTGCCAGCAGAGGGACAGGGCCCTACGAGCAGTACTTC
>TRBV25-1|TRBJ2-1|15|TRBD1|-
CASSEAGQGYNEQFF
TGTGCCAGCAGTGAAGCCGGACAGGGCTACAATGAGCAGTTCTTC